These 5 T cell receptor beta chains originate from one sample sequenced in a study of blood T cell repertoires in COVID-19. Here immunoSEQ multiplex PCR was the method, and the copy in TCRdb shows in-frame clones only, minus some. Among approximately 150,000 clones listed, approximately 82% were seen once. The source material was peripheral blood. The receptors were sampled from a human donor in a cohort sampled during active COVID-19.

The chain employs TRBV18 and TRBJ2-5; 16 nucleotides line up with TRBD2. CDR1 is KGHSH, CDR2 LQKENI, per germline. Trimming removed 3 bases from V and 5 bases from J; junction bases left unmatched: 0. CDR3 length equals 15 residues. The CDR3 protein is CASSPGLAGGETQYF. In DNA, the CDR3 is TGTGCCAGCTCACCGGGACTAGCGGGAGGGGAGACCCAGTACTTC.

Here the CDR3 reads CASSLGTGGLEKLFF. The CDR3 DNA is TGCGCCAGCAGCTTAGGGACAGGGGGCTTGGAAAAACTGTTTTTT. V is TRBV5-1 and J is TRBJ1-4; 12 bases map to TRBD1. CDR1 SGHRS and CDR2 YFSETQ come from the germline V gene. The trim removed 2 bases at V and 8 bases at J, leaving 4 bases unmatched. The CDR3 consists of 15 residues.

This clone was detected once. V and J are TRBV28 and TRBJ1-2; D is unclear. The CDR3 totals 12 residues. Germline CDR1 is MDHEN and CDR2 is SYDVKM. V was shortened by 6 bases and J by 5 bases, with 10 bases between the two germline ends. CDR3 DNA sequence: TGTGCCAGCAGAGTCAGTTGGTATGGCTACACCTTC. Protein: CASRVSWYGYTF.

The V gene is TRBV7-9, the J gene TRBJ2-5; D remains unclear. The CDR3 runs to 11 residues. From germline, CDR1 is SEHNR and CDR2 FQNEAQ (reference sequence). V was shortened by 5 bases and J by 3 bases, with 4 bases between the two germline ends. CDR3 region: CASSPKETQYF. CDR3 DNA sequence: TGTGCCAGCAGCCCTAAAGAGACCCAGTACTTC.

The chain couples TRBV6-5 to TRBJ2-5, with 8 bases matching TRBD2. This CDR3 is 13 amino acids long. CDR1 and CDR2 (germline): MNHEY, SVGAGI. The V segment lost 6 bases and the J segment 4 bases; nucleotides outside the gene matches: 4. This CDR3 is CASRVSGAETQYF. CDR3 coding DNA: TGTGCCAGCAGAGTTAGCGGGGCAGAGACCCAGTACTTC.